Below, 29 T cell receptor beta chains from the same sample are listed, as sequenced in a study of blood T cell repertoires in COVID-19. Here immunoSEQ multiplex PCR was the method, and the copy in TCRdb shows in-frame clones only, minus some. The repertoire has approximately 50,000 clones, roughly 82% of them found once; the top ten carry around 23%. Sequenced: peripheral blood. All receptors come from a woman of 80 years or more with acute or convalescent COVID-19.

The rearrangement uses TRBV10-3 and TRBJ2-2; 10 nucleotides agree with TRBD2. This CDR3 has 17 residues. The V and J ends lost 7 bases and 0 bases, in that order; junction bases with no gene match: 8. Germline V gene lookup returns CDR1 ENHRY and CDR2 SYGVKD. The CDR3 DNA follows: TGTGCCATCAAAGTAGCGGGGGGAACCGCGAACACCGGGGAGCTGTTTTTT. Amino acid sequence: CAIKVAGGTANTGELFF.

Here the CDR3 DNA reads TGCGCCAGCAGCTTGGAGGCTAGCGGGGGACAGGAGACCCAGTACTTC. Translating gives CASSLEASGGQETQYF. V gene TRBV5-1 combines with J gene TRBJ2-5, with 10 positions matching TRBD2. The V gene's germline CDR1 is SGHRS and CDR2 YFSETQ. The CDR3 is made up of 16 amino acids. V was pared by 0 bases and J by 5 bases, with 7 bases of the junction left unmatched.

This chain uses TRBV5-1 with TRBJ2-7; D may be TRBD1 (6 bases). V lost 1 base and J lost 3, with 14 bases in between. CDR3 length: 15 amino acids. Looked up from germline, CDR1 is SGHRS and CDR2 is YFSETQ. CDR3 amino acids: CASSLTQGPLYEQYF. The CDR3 DNA reads TGCGCCAGCAGCTTGACACAGGGACCACTCTACGAGCAGTACTTC. Together with reference TRBV5-1 and TRBJ2-7, the CDR3 gives the full variable domain: KAGVTQTPRYLIKTRGQQVTLSCSPISGHRSVSWYQQTPGQGLQFLFEYFSETQRNKGNFPGRFSGRQFSNSRSEMNVSTLELGDSALYLCASSLTQGPLYEQYFGPGTRLTVT.

The chain employs TRBV12-3 or TRBV12-4 and TRBJ2-1; perhaps TRBD2 as D (5 bases). Deletions cut 6 bases from V and 9 bases from J, with 15 bases between. The CDR3 is 13 amino acids. The CDR3 sequence is CASRSTEGREQFF. CDR3 DNA sequence: TGTGCCAGCAGGTCCACAGAGGGCCGTGAGCAGTTCTTC.

The chain links TRBV27 to TRBJ2-2; 7 bases are a match to TRBD2. The CDR3 runs 16 residues. Trimming cost V 3 bases and J 13 bases; bases outside gene matches: 17. Per germline, CDR1 MNHEY and CDR2 SMNVEV (reference sequence). CDR3 in amino acids: CASSLGGIRVVGRLFF. The CDR3 DNA sequence: TGTGCCAGCAGTTTGGGAGGGATTAGGGTTGTTGGACGGCTGTTTTTT.

V and J are TRBV3-1 (or the pseudogene TRBV3-2) and TRBJ2-2; weak D call: TRBD2 (6 bases). The CDR3 extends over 15 amino acids. The V gene lost 4 bases and the J gene lost 6 bases, with 15 bases spanning the gap. CDR1 LGHDT and CDR2 YNNKEL come from the germline V gene (reference sequence). CDR3 coding DNA: TGTGCCAGCAGCCCCCGACTAGTTGTGGCCGGGGAGCTGTTTTTT. Protein: CASSPRLVVAGELFF.

Here the CDR3 DNA reads TGCGCCAGCAGTGAGTCCCGGGGGGGGACTGAAGCTTTCTTT. It is translated as CASSESRGGTEAFF. The chain carries TRBV10-1 and TRBJ1-1, with a tentative D call TRBD1 (5 bases). Germline V gene sequence: CDR1 WNHNN, CDR2 SYGVQD (reference sequence). Trimming stripped 0 bases from V and 5 bases from J, with 10 bases between. The CDR3 runs to 14 residues.

The rearrangement joins TRBV19 to TRBJ1-1; tentative D call: TRBD1 (5 bases). The ends were cut back, 1 base at V and 1 base at J, with 10 bases in the middle. The CDR3 contains 15 residues. Germline CDR1 is LNHDA and CDR2 is SQIVND (reference sequence). This chain's CDR3 is CASSIVGGGNTEAFF. In DNA, the CDR3 is TGTGCCAGTAGTATAGTTGGGGGAGGGAACACTGAAGCTTTCTTT.

The chain employs TRBV10-3 and TRBJ1-5; 7 bases line up with TRBD1. V dropped 0 bases and J dropped 0; count of bases not matched to a gene: 11. This CDR3 has 19 residues. Per germline, CDR1 ENHRY and CDR2 SYGVKD. The CDR3 region is CAISESGGNIQYSNQPQHF. CDR3 nucleotides: TGTGCCATCAGTGAGTCAGGGGGCAATATTCAATATAGCAATCAGCCCCAGCATTTT.

This clone showed up just once. The chain has TRBV3-1 (or the pseudogene TRBV3-2) and TRBJ2-3; 10 bases are shared with TRBD1. CDR1 is LGHDT, CDR2 YNNKEL, per germline (reference sequence). The V gene end was trimmed by 4 bases and the J gene end by 3 bases; junction bases not matched to a gene: 4. This CDR3 contains 15 residues. The CDR3 region is CASSPRDRGTDTQYF. The DNA of the CDR3 is TGTGCCAGCAGCCCCCGGGACAGGGGAACAGATACGCAGTATTTT.

V gene TRBV9 combines with J gene TRBJ1-4, with D perhaps matching TRBD1 (5 bases). Deletions cut 3 bases from V and 2 bases from J, with 14 bases between. The CDR3 contains 16 residues. Per germline, CDR1 SGDLS and CDR2 YYNGEE. The CDR3 DNA is TGTGCCAGCAGCGCAACCTCGGGACTCACTAATGAAAAACTGTTTTTT. The encoded protein is CASSATSGLTNEKLFF.

This clone was recorded a few times. This sequence joins TRBV19 and TRBJ2-5, with 7 nucleotides matching TRBD2. The germline CDR1 and CDR2 sequences are LNHDA and SQIVND (reference sequence). CDR3 size: 13 residues. The trim removed 2 bases at V and 5 bases at J, leaving 2 bases unmatched. Written as DNA, the CDR3 is TGTGCCAGTAGTATATTCGGGAGGGAGACCCAGTACTTC. This translates into CASSIFGRETQYF.

The sample holds one count of this clone. This sequence joins TRBV29-1 and TRBJ2-5; no clear D. Germline CDR1 reads SQVTM; CDR2 reads ANQGSEA. The CDR3 totals 13 residues. Trimming shortened V by 5 bases and J by 1 base, and 11 bases separated the two germline ends. The CDR3 protein is CSVSPNSQETQYF. The CDR3 bases are TGCAGCGTTAGTCCCAACTCCCAAGAGACCCAGTACTTC.

This clone was seen just once. The rearrangement uses TRBV27 and TRBJ2-1, with TRBD2 matching over 8 bases. The germline gives CDR1 MNHEY, CDR2 SMNVEV (reference sequence). Trimming took 5 bases from V and 4 from J; bases not matched to a gene: 13. The CDR3 totals 17 residues. CDR3 in amino acids: CASSPMSPGLGYNEQFF. DNA of the CDR3: TGTGCCAGCAGTCCCATGTCCCCGGGACTAGGGTACAATGAGCAGTTCTTC.

The rearrangement joins TRBV9 to TRBJ2-7; TRBD2 matches at 10 bases. The CDR3 sequence is 15 residues long. CDR1 and CDR2 from the germline V gene are SGDLS and YYNGEE. J lost 4 bases, V lost 3 bases, and 7 bases had no gene match. The CDR3: CASSASSGGPYEQYF. CDR3 sequence (DNA): TGTGCCAGCAGCGCCTCTAGCGGGGGACCATACGAGCAGTACTTC.

The rearrangement joins TRBV28 to TRBJ2-2, with D maybe TRBD1 (6 bases). The CDR3 runs to 16 residues. V lost 5 bases, J lost 4 bases, and 17 bases lay in between. Germline CDR1 is MDHEN and CDR2 is SYDVKM. CDR3 region: CASSTGYRGITGELFF. The CDR3 DNA follows: TGTGCCAGCAGTACAGGGTATCGAGGGATCACCGGGGAGCTGTTTTTT.

The rearrangement links TRBV18 to TRBJ2-1; tentative D call: TRBD2 (6 bases). This CDR3 contains 16 residues. Germline lookup yields CDR1 KGHSH and CDR2 LQKENI. V dropped 3 bases and J dropped 5 bases, with 17 bases sitting between them. The CDR3 sequence: CASSPEAYGTHNEQFF. For the CDR3, the DNA is TGTGCCAGCTCACCTGAGGCCTATGGGACTCACAATGAGCAGTTCTTC.

The chain employs TRBV12-3 or TRBV12-4 and TRBJ2-2; no clear D gene. The CDR3 length is 12 residues. V lost 7 bases and J 4 bases, leaving 7 bases between the germline ends. CDR3: CASNRGTGELFF. CDR3 bases: TGTGCCAGCAACCGAGGCACCGGGGAGCTGTTTTTT.

The chain links TRBV2 to TRBJ2-7, with TRBD1 as a possible D gene (5 bases). Trimming took off 3 bases at V and 4 bases at J, with 7 bases between the two ends. CDR1 is SNHLY, CDR2 FYNNEI, per germline. The length of the CDR3 is 12 residues. CDR3 region: CASSETEYEQYF. The DNA of the CDR3 is TGTGCCAGCAGTGAGACAGAGTACGAGCAGTACTTC.

J is TRBJ1-3 and V is TRBV5-6; TRBD1 matches at 7 bases. The CDR3 contains 17 residues. The V gene end was trimmed by 4 bases and the J gene end by 1 base; junction bases not matched to a gene: 11. The germline CDR1 and CDR2 sequences are SGHDT and YYEEEE. The CDR3 nucleotides are TGTGCCAGCAGCGAATATGGCAGGGGGAGATCTGGAAACACCATATATTTT. Residues: CASSEYGRGRSGNTIYF.

This clone was counted only a few times. The chain couples TRBV11-3 to TRBJ2-7; 10 bases agree with TRBD2. This CDR3 contains 16 residues. Germline assignment: CDR1 SGHNT and CDR2 YENEEA. The trim removed 1 base at V and 5 bases at J, leaving 8 bases unmatched. The DNA for the CDR3 is TGTGCCAGCAGCTTAGCCTCTAGCGGGAGCTACCACGAGCAGTACGTC. The encoded protein is CASSLASSGSYHEQYV.

This chain joins TRBV5-6 and TRBJ1-2; D is possibly TRBD1 (6 bases). The CDR3 has 14 residues. The V end lost 2 bases, the J end lost 4 bases, and 12 bases lay between the germline ends. Germline-derived CDR1 and CDR2 are SGHDT and YYEEEE. CDR3 protein: CASSFGGPGYGYTF. CDR3 bases: TGTGCCAGCAGCTTCGGGGGGCCGGGCTATGGCTACACCTTC.

The chain combines TRBV3-1 (or the pseudogene TRBV3-2) with TRBJ2-1; 10 nucleotides line up with TRBD2. V trimming: 7 bases; J trimming: 2 bases; junction bases outside the gene matches: 20. Germline values: CDR1 LGHDT, CDR2 YNNKEL (reference sequence). There are 20 residues in the CDR3. In DNA form, the CDR3 reads TGTGCCAGCACCAAACAACTCGCCCTGACGAGCGGGAGGGCCTACAATGAGCAGTTCTTC. Encoded protein: CASTKQLALTSGRAYNEQFF.

The V gene is TRBV4-2, the J gene TRBJ2-3, with 15 bases identical to TRBD2. Trimming cost V 1 base and J 0 bases; bases outside gene matches: 5. Germline V lookup: CDR1 LGHNA, CDR2 YNFKEQ. This CDR3 is 19 amino acids long. CDR3 bases: TGTGCCAGCAGCCAAGGTGGACTAGCGGGGGGGCTCAGCACAGATACGCAGTATTTT. It yields the protein CASSQGGLAGGLSTDTQYF.

The rearrangement uses TRBV5-1 and TRBJ2-7, with 8 bases matching TRBD1. The CDR3 runs to 13 residues. In germline, CDR1 is SGHRS, CDR2 YFSETQ. After removal of 4 bases from V and 12 bases from J, the junction contained 12 bases not matched to a gene. CDR3 in DNA: TGCGCCAGCAGCCCGAACCTCCGGGACAGGCCGTACTTC. This gives the protein CASSPNLRDRPYF.

V gene TRBV12-3 or TRBV12-4 combines with J gene TRBJ2-7, with 8 bases matching TRBD2. The CDR3 is made up of 11 amino acids. V lost 6 bases and J lost 6; bases outside the gene matches: 1. Here the CDR3 DNA reads TGTGCCAGCAGCCGGGGGGGCGAGCAGTACGTC. Its translation is CASSRGGEQYV.

This clone has only one observation. This rearrangement joins TRBV10-1 to TRBJ2-2; possible D gene TRBD2, 5 bases. The V gene's germline CDR1 is WNHNN and CDR2 SYGVQD (reference sequence). The CDR3 is 14 residues long. With 5 bases removed from V and 0 bases from J, the gap between germline ends came to 7 bases. In DNA, the CDR3 is TGCGCCAGCAGTCTGACTACGAACACCGGGGAGCTGTTTTTT. It codes for CASSLTTNTGELFF.

The chain joins TRBV14 to TRBJ2-3, with 7 nucleotides matching TRBD1. Germline V gene sequence: CDR1 SGHDN, CDR2 FVKESK. Germline trimming cut 1 base from V and 7 bases from J; bases unmatched to any gene: 11. The CDR3 is made up of 16 amino acids. CDR3 DNA sequence: TGTGCCAGCAGCCAAGTCCCAGGACAGGAACCTTATACGCAGTATTTT. It yields the protein CASSQVPGQEPYTQYF.

V is TRBV18 and J is TRBJ1-1; perhaps TRBD1 as D (6 bases). V dropped 4 bases and J dropped 3 bases, with 9 bases sitting between them. Germline V gene sequence: CDR1 KGHSH, CDR2 LQKENI. This CDR3 has 13 amino acids. The CDR3 loop is CASSQYRDTEAFF. CDR3 DNA sequence: TGTGCCAGCTCACAGTACAGGGACACTGAAGCTTTCTTT.